This entry describes one T cell receptor (beta chain). These data are taken from a study of T cells in Graves' hyperthyroidism and ophthalmopathy. Germline lookup yields CDR1 LNHDA and CDR2 SQIVND (reference sequence). V gave up 1 base and J gave up 7 bases, with 8 bases separating them. The CDR3 loop spans 13 amino acids. Amplification of TCR beta CDR3 regions used RNA as the template. The TCR CDR3 first-round RT-PCR relied on the HTBI primer set. TCRdb redid the calling of the multiplex PCR reads with MiXCR, one entry per CDR3 protein. The sample holds about 640,000 distinct CDR3 sequences; less than 25% are singletons and the top ten take about 34%.

The receptor comes from a man aged 30 to 39 with Graves' ophthalmopathy. Source material: blood. The chain carries TRBV19 and TRBJ2-1; no clear D. The CDR3 bases are TGTGCCAGTAGTATAGTCCAAGGGAATGAGCAGTTCTTC. Translated, it gives CASSIVQGNEQFF.